This T cell receptor (beta chain) was documented in a study of patients and donors after allogeneic stem cell transplantation. This CDR3 region has 12 residues. Germline V gene lookup returns CDR1 WSHSY and CDR2 SAAADI. Trimming stripped 8 bases from V and 2 bases from J, with 8 bases between. TCRdb reanalysed the RT-PCR reads using MiXCR and keeps one entry per CDR3 protein. The sample includes about 160,000 distinct CDR3 sequences, approximately 24% of them seen just once. The genes are TRBV10-2 and TRBJ2-3; no clear D. This sequence was found in a human donor who was either an allogeneic HSCT recipient or a stem cell or donor lymphocyte infusion donor (not recorded which). It is not recorded whose cells these are; they may come from a transplant donor. Sequencing input: blood, either unsorted or a sorted T cell fraction (not recorded which). For the CDR3, the DNA is TGCGCCAGCGGACCCCCCACAGATACGCAGTATTTT. Translation: CASGPPTDTQYF.